The rows below give T cell receptor beta chains drawn from one sample of a study of vaccination effects on CD4 cells after COVID-19. Only in-frame clones appear in the TCRdb table, and some are missing; sequencing was by immunoSEQ multiplex PCR. Of 20,000 to 30,000 clones detected, 65% to 80% appear once; the ten largest clones hold approximately 21%. Antigen specificity for these receptors is unknown. This specimen was CD4+ T cells from PBMCs cultured with HCoV-NL63 spike peptides, taken before COVID-19 vaccination. These receptors all stem from a human donor who had a prior SARS-CoV-2 infection. CDR3s include the opening cysteine and the closing phenylalanine or tryptophan. The D gene is left open where the match is weak. A row's size may be missing; if present it is once, few, many or a size class.

-,-,TRBJ2-3,TRBV9,CASSRRRLGADTQYF,TGTGCCAGCAGCAGACGCCGACTAGGGGCAGATACGCAGTATTTT
-,once,TRBJ1-5,TRBV21-1,CASSKYRAPQHF,TGTGCCAGCAGCAAATACCGGGCACCCCAGCATTTT
TRBD2,-,TRBJ2-3,TRBV5-1,CASSLTAGGPSTDTQYF,TGCGCCAGCAGCTTGACAGCGGGGGGGCCGAGCACAGATACGCAGTATTTT
TRBD2,-,TRBJ2-1,TRBV19,CASSRGRDYENEQFF,TGTGCCAGTAGTAGGGGTAGGGACTATGAAAATGAGCAGTTCTTC
TRBD2,few,TRBJ2-7,TRBV7-9,CASSLGTWTSDNYEQYF,TGTGCCAGCAGCTTAGGGACCTGGACTAGCGACAATTACGAGCAGTACTTC
TRBD2,-,TRBJ2-1,TRBV7-6,CASSLATRGTSGGNEQFF,TGTGCCAGCAGCTTAGCCACTCGAGGGACTAGCGGGGGAAATGAGCAGTTCTTC
-,once,TRBJ2-5,TRBV5-4,CASSLVSQETQYF,TGTGCCAGCAGCTTGGTTTCCCAAGAGACCCAGTACTTC
-,-,TRBJ2-3,TRBV5-1,CASSSAGYSTDTQYF,TGCGCCAGCAGCTCTGCAGGGTACAGCACAGATACGCAGTATTTT
TRBD1,few,TRBJ1-4,TRBV11-2,CASSLDPPQGVISTNEKLFF,TGTGCCAGCAGCTTAGATCCCCCCCAGGGGGTTATTTCGACTAATGAAAAACTGTTTTTT
TRBD1,-,TRBJ1-5,TRBV11-2,CASSRDRNQPQHF,TGTGCCAGCAGCCGGGACAGAAATCAGCCCCAGCATTTT
-,few,TRBJ1-2,TRBV28,CASSFSTRRHYGYTF,TGTGCCAGCAGTTTCTCGACCCGCAGGCACTATGGCTACACCTTC
TRBD2,-,TRBJ2-1,TRBV5-1,CASSSGLAGVWNEQFF,TGCGCCAGCAGTTCAGGACTAGCGGGAGTTTGGAATGAGCAGTTCTTC
TRBD1,-,TRBJ1-2,TRBV18,CASSPLSTVTGTVASGYTF,TGTGCCAGCTCACCACTATCGACCGTAACCGGGACAGTAGCTTCTGGCTACACCTTC
-,few,TRBJ1-2,TRBV6-5,CASSFSPGAYYGYTF,TGTGCCAGCAGTTTCTCCCCCGGGGCATACTATGGCTACACCTTC
-,-,TRBJ1-2,TRBV10-2,CASSESLRTTSYTF,TGCGCCAGCAGTGAGTCTCTCCGGACCACGAGCTACACCTTC
-,-,TRBJ1-6,TRBV18,CASSPTPGQAGSPLHF,TGTGCCAGCTCACCAACGCCGGGCCAAGCGGGGTCACCCCTCCACTTT
TRBD1,few,TRBJ1-3,TRBV5-4,CASSPTGPGNTIYF,TGTGCCAGCAGCCCGACAGGGCCTGGAAACACCATATATTTT
-,-,TRBJ2-7,TRBV5-4,CASSVNGRDDREQYF,TGTGCCAGCAGCGTGAACGGGCGGGACGACCGGGAGCAGTACTTC
-,once,TRBJ2-6,TRBV5-5,CASSSDGYSGANVLTF,TGTGCCAGCAGCTCGGACGGATACTCTGGGGCCAACGTCCTGACTTTC
-,-,TRBJ2-3,TRBV7-3,CASSLNLRPDTQYF,TGTGCCAGCAGCTTAAATCTGCGTCCAGATACGCAGTATTTT
-,-,TRBJ1-6,TRBV7-2,CASSLAPGLSPGNSPLHF,TGTGCCAGCAGCTTAGCACCGGGCCTTTCTCCGGGTAATTCACCCCTCCACTTT
-,-,TRBJ1-1,TRBV18,CASSPLASGVTEAFF,TGTGCCAGCTCACCACTAGCCTCCGGGGTCACTGAAGCTTTCTTT
-,-,TRBJ1-1,TRBV7-2,CASSLYVPGTEAFF,TGTGCCAGCAGCTTATATGTCCCTGGGACTGAAGCTTTCTTT
-,once,TRBJ2-7,TRBV5-1,CASSLGGNSYEQYF,TGCGCCAGCAGCTTGGGCGGTAACTCCTACGAGCAGTACTTC
-,once,TRBJ2-1,TRBV11-1,CASSLGPLNEQFF,TGTGCCAGCAGTCTTGGCCCCCTCAATGAGCAGTTCTTC
-,-,TRBJ2-7,TRBV27,CASSPQRTRREQYF,TGTGCCAGCAGTCCCCAGCGGACCCGACGGGAGCAGTACTTC
-,-,TRBJ2-7,TRBV4-3,CASSQDPFYEQYF,TGCGCCAGCAGCCAAGATCCCTTCTACGAGCAGTACTTC
-,-,TRBJ1-2,TRBV6-1,CASSEHFKTVSYGYTF,TGTGCCAGCAGTGAACATTTTAAGACAGTCTCATATGGCTACACCTTC
-,-,TRBJ2-3,TRBV4-2,CASSRSGGTTDTQYF,TGTGCCAGCAGCCGATCCGGGGGAACGACAGATACGCAGTATTTT
-,-,TRBJ1-2,TRBV5-4,CASSLVDAFEGYTF,TGTGCCAGCAGCTTGGTTGACGCGTTCGAGGGCTACACCTTC
-,-,TRBJ1-1,TRBV23-1,CASTLPESDRTNTEAFF,TGCGCCAGCACCCTCCCAGAAAGCGACAGGACGAACACTGAAGCTTTCTTT
-,-,TRBJ2-1,TRBV7-8,CASSLYGGIYNEQFF,TGTGCCAGCAGCTTATATGGGGGGATCTACAATGAGCAGTTCTTC
-,-,TRBJ2-2,TRBV9,CASSARTNTGELFF,TGTGCCAGCAGCGCCCGTACGAACACCGGGGAGCTGTTTTTT
-,-,TRBJ2-5,TRBV20-1,CSARYLETQYF,TGCAGTGCTAGGTACTTAGAGACCCAGTACTTC
-,-,TRBJ2-1,TRBV7-6,CASSLAPGYYNEQFF,TGTGCCAGCAGCTTAGCTCCAGGCTATTACAATGAGCAGTTCTTC
-,-,TRBJ2-1,TRBV6-2/TRBV6-3,CASSYSSGVGSYNEQFF,TGTGCCAGCAGTTACTCGTCGGGGGTCGGCTCCTACAATGAGCAGTTCTTC
TRBD1,-,TRBJ1-1,TRBV11-1,CASRPTGAPEAFF,TGTGCCAGCAGACCTACAGGGGCCCCTGAAGCTTTCTTT
-,-,TRBJ2-3,TRBV11-3,CASSSTYTQYF,TGTGCCAGCAGCTCCACGTATACGCAGTATTTT
-,few,TRBJ1-5,TRBV6-4,CASSPNSNQPQHF,TGTGCCAGCAGTCCTAATAGCAATCAGCCCCAGCATTTT
TRBD1,once,TRBJ2-2,TRBV2,CASGNQGVTGELFF,TGTGCCAGCGGAAATCAGGGGGTCACCGGGGAGCTGTTTTTT
-,once,TRBJ2-3,TRBV19,CASSIDTGLTDTQYF,TGTGCCAGTAGTATAGATACGGGCCTCACAGATACGCAGTATTTT
-,-,TRBJ1-1,TRBV9,CASSAGVGNTEAFF,TGTGCCAGCAGCGCCGGGGTGGGGAACACTGAAGCTTTCTTT
-,-,TRBJ1-2,TRBV5-1,CASSPDSYGYTF,TGCGCCAGCAGCCCGGACAGCTATGGCTACACCTTC
TRBD1,few,TRBJ1-1,TRBV5-4,CASSPGTGGPQNTEAFF,TGTGCCAGCAGTCCTGGGACAGGGGGCCCCCAAAACACTGAAGCTTTCTTT
-,-,TRBJ2-7,TRBV3-1/TRBV3-2,CASSQASSYEQYF,TGTGCCAGCAGCCAGGCGAGCTCCTACGAGCAGTACTTC
-,-,TRBJ2-4,TRBV9,CASSVSRGGNIQYF,TGTGCCAGCAGCGTAAGTCGAGGGGGAAACATTCAGTACTTC
TRBD2,-,TRBJ2-3,TRBV7-9,CASSFGGDTQYF,TGTGCCAGCAGCTTCGGGGGGGATACGCAGTATTTT
-,-,TRBJ2-3,TRBV4-3,CASSQEAQLTSTDTQYF,TGCGCCAGCAGCCAAGAAGCCCAGCTAACTAGCACAGATACGCAGTATTTT
-,-,TRBJ2-7,TRBV2,CANGLTYEQYF,TGTGCCAACGGACTCACCTACGAGCAGTACTTC
-,-,TRBJ1-4,TRBV12-3/TRBV12-4,CASGHQANEKLFF,TGTGCCAGCGGCCATCAGGCTAATGAAAAACTGTTTTTT
TRBD1,few,TRBJ1-5,TRBV5-8,CASSAGQGGVYSNQPQHF,TGTGCCAGCAGCGCAGGACAGGGGGGGGTTTATAGCAATCAGCCCCAGCATTTT
-,-,TRBJ2-1,TRBV28,CASSGPPFDEQFF,TGTGCCAGCAGTGGGCCCCCTTTCGATGAGCAGTTCTTC
TRBD2,-,TRBJ2-1,TRBV19,CASSSTSGRQTYNEQFF,TGTGCCAGTAGTTCAACTAGCGGGAGGCAAACCTACAATGAGCAGTTCTTC
-,-,TRBJ2-7,TRBV19,CASSRGTSDEQYF,TGTGCCAGTAGTAGAGGGACAAGCGACGAGCAGTACTTC
TRBD1,-,TRBJ2-1,TRBV6-2/TRBV6-3,CASSRLGQGDNEQFF,TGTGCCAGCAGTAGACTGGGACAGGGGGACAATGAGCAGTTCTTC